This is a list of T cell receptor beta chains from one sample in a study of shared clonotypes between healthy human individuals. Using immunoSEQ multiplex PCR, the repertoire was profiled, and TCRdb retains in-frame clones only, with some absent. The sample consists of roughly 400,000 clones, about 96% of them appearing once. Sample: memory CD8+ T cells sorted from blood. The receptor set was obtained from a man aged 30-40 years in good health. CDR3s include the opening cysteine and the closing phenylalanine or tryptophan. Fields, in order: CDR3 length, J gene, D gene, V gene, clone size, CDR3 DNA, CDR3 protein. D genes are given only for firm matches. Expanded clones are given a class, and other clones once, few, many or no size at all.

>13|TRBJ1-1|.|TRBV30|.
TGTGCCTGGAGTCGGGAGCTAGTTACTGAAGCTTTCTTT
CAWSRELVTEAFF
>13|TRBJ1-3|.|TRBV30|.
TGTGCCTGGAAGAAGAGCTCTGGAAACACCATATATTTT
CAWKKSSGNTIYF
>14|TRBJ1-1|TRBD1|TRBV28|once
TGTGCCAGCAGTCTGGCCGGGACAGGGGCTGAAGCTTTCTTT
CASSLAGTGAEAFF
>14|TRBJ2-7|.|TRBV2|.
TGTGCCAGCGGCCCAGGACGGGACTCCTACGAGCAGTACTTC
CASGPGRDSYEQYF
>15|TRBJ2-7|TRBD1|TRBV6-5|.
TGTGCCAGCAGTTACGCGGACAGGGGTCTCTACGAGCAGTACTTC
CASSYADRGLYEQYF
>16|TRBJ1-4|TRBD1|TRBV14|.
TGTGCCAGCAGCCCAACCGGACAGGGCTATAATGAAAAACTGTTTTTT
CASSPTGQGYNEKLFF
>12|TRBJ1-5|.|TRBV6-5|.
TGTGCCAGCAGCCGACAAGGGCAGCCCCAGCATTTT
CASSRQGQPQHF
>14|TRBJ2-7|.|TRBV10-3|.
TGTGCCATCAGTGCTTCAGGGGAGTTTAGCGAGCAGTACTTC
CAISASGEFSEQYF
>14|TRBJ2-2|TRBD2|TRBV4-1|.
TGCGCCAGCAAAATAGCGGGAGGGTCCGGGGAGCTGTTTTTT
CASKIAGGSGELFF
>15|TRBJ2-5|.|TRBV6-5|.
TGTGCCAGCAGTTACTGGCCGGGACATCAAGAGACCCAGTACTTC
CASSYWPGHQETQYF
>11|TRBJ2-5|.|TRBV5-6|.
TGTGCCAGCAGCCTAGCCCAGACCCAGTACTTC
CASSLAQTQYF
>13|TRBJ1-2|.|TRBV28|.
TGTGCCAGCAGTTCCCGGACAGCCTATGGCTACACCTTC
CASSSRTAYGYTF
>19|TRBJ2-2|TRBD2|TRBV4-2|.
TGTGCCAGCAGCCAAGATTCAGGTTCGGGGAGGGCCCGAACCGGGGAGCTGTTTTTT
CASSQDSGSGRARTGELFF
>15|TRBJ2-3|TRBD2|TRBV5-5|.
TGTGCCAGCAGCCCCGGGACTAGCGGCACAGATACGCAGTATTTT
CASSPGTSGTDTQYF
>15|TRBJ2-7|TRBD1|TRBV7-8|.
TGTGCCAGCAGCCCCCACTCAGGGGGCTGGAACGAGCAGTACTTC
CASSPHSGGWNEQYF
>13|TRBJ2-7|.|TRBV27|.
TGTGCCAGCAGTTTATCGAGGCTGACAGAGCAGTACTTC
CASSLSRLTEQYF
>15|TRBJ2-3|.|TRBV5-1|.
TGCGCCAGCAGCGGAGGGGCAGGAAGCACAGATACGCAGTATTTT
CASSGGAGSTDTQYF
>13|TRBJ2-2|.|TRBV25-1|.
TGTGCCAGCAGAGTCGGAGCGGTCGGGGAGCTGTTTTTT
CASRVGAVGELFF
>14|TRBJ1-1|.|TRBV7-2|.
TGTGCCAGCAGCTTAGAACAGGGCCGGACTGAAGCTTTCTTT
CASSLEQGRTEAFF
>14|TRBJ2-7|TRBD1|TRBV18|once
TGTGCCAGCTCACCCCCGGGACAGAGCTACGAGCAGTACTTC
CASSPPGQSYEQYF
>14|TRBJ1-4|TRBD1|TRBV10-3|.
TGTGCCATCAGGACAGGGGGACCTAATGAAAAACTGTTTTTT
CAIRTGGPNEKLFF
>13|TRBJ2-5|.|TRBV6-5|.
TGTGCCAGCAGTCAGCTAGTCCAAGAGACCCAGTACTTC
CASSQLVQETQYF
>15|TRBJ2-5|TRBD2|TRBV19|.
TGTGCCAGTAGTATAAGAGCGGGAGGCCAAGAGACCCAGTACTTC
CASSIRAGGQETQYF
>19|TRBJ2-2|TRBD2|TRBV19|.
TGTGCCAGTAGCCACCGACCAAAACTAGCGGAGCCGAACACCGGGGAGCTGTTTTTT
CASSHRPKLAEPNTGELFF
>11|TRBJ2-2|.|TRBV20-1|.
TGCAGTGCTAGAGAGAAGGGGGAGCTGTTTTTT
CSAREKGELFF
>15|TRBJ2-2|TRBD1|TRBV2|.
TGTGCCAGCAACGGGAACAGGGGGCTTTCCGGGGAGCTGTTTTTT
CASNGNRGLSGELFF
>15|TRBJ2-1|TRBD1|TRBV6-7|.
TGTGCCAGCAGTTCGGGACAGGGGGCAGGAAATGAGCAGTTCTTC
CASSSGQGAGNEQFF
>12|TRBJ2-7|.|TRBV4-1|.
TGCGCCAGCAGCCAAGATTTCTACGAGCAGTACTTC
CASSQDFYEQYF
>14|TRBJ2-2|.|TRBV2|once
TGTGCCAGCAGTGGGACAGAGAACACCGGGGAGCTGTTTTTT
CASSGTENTGELFF